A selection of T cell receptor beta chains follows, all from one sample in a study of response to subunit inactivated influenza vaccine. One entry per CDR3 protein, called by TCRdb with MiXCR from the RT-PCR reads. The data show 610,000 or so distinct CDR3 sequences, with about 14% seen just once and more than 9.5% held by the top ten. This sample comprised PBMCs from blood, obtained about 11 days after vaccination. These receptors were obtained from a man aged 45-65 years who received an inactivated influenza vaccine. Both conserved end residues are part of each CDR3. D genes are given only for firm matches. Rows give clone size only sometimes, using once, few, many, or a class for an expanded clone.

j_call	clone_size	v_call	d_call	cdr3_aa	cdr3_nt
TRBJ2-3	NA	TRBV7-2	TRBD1	CASSLGDSPTQYF	TGTGCCAGCAGCTTAGGGGACAGCCCTACGCAGTATTTT
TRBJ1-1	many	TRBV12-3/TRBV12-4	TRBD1	CASSLRGPGEAFF	TGTGCCAGCAGTTTAAGGGGGCCCGGTGAAGCTTTCTTT
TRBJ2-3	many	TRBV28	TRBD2	CASTTREITDTQYF	TGTGCCAGCACAACGCGGGAGATCACAGATACGCAGTATTTT
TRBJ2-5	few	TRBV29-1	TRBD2	CSVEILAAETQYF	TGCAGCGTTGAGATCCTAGCGGCGGAGACCCAGTACTTC
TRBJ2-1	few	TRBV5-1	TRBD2	CASRPGTSGYNEQFF	TGCGCCAGCAGGCCCGGGACTAGCGGGTACAATGAGCAGTTCTTC
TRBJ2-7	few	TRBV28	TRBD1	CASSTGQGGYEQYF	TGTGCCAGCAGTACGGGACAGGGGGGATACGAGCAGTACTTC
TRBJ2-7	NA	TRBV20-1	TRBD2	CSVPREVTYEQYF	TGCAGCGTACCTCGGGAGGTCACCTACGAGCAGTACTTC
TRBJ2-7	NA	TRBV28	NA	CASSFGPRSAYEQYF	TGTGCCAGCAGTTTTGGCCCCCGGTCCGCCTACGAGCAGTACTTC
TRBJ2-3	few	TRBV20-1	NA	CSAEGRTDTQYF	TGCAGTGCTGAGGGGAGAACAGATACGCAGTATTTT
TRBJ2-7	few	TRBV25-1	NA	CASRDDPPRDREQYF	TGTGCCAGCAGAGACGACCCCCCCCGCGATCGCGAGCAGTACTTC
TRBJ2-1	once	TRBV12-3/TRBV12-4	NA	CASSLDRLNSYNEQFF	TGTGCCAGCAGCCTCGACAGATTAAACTCCTACAATGAGCAGTTCTTC
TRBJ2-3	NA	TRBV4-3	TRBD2	CASSQESVGGLAGLDTQYF	TGCGCCAGCAGCCAAGAGTCCGTCGGAGGCCTAGCGGGTTTAGATACGCAGTATTTT
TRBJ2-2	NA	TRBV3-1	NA	CASSKTGELFF	TGTGCCAGCAGCAAGACCGGGGAGCTGTTTTTT
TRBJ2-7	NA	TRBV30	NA	CAWSPNHYEQYF	TGTGCCTGGAGTCCGAACCACTACGAGCAGTACTTC
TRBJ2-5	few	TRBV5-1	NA	CASSFKQGHQETQYF	TGCGCCAGCAGCTTTAAGCAGGGACACCAAGAGACCCAGTACTTC
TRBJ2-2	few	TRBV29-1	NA	CSVIQNPGPTTGELFF	TGCAGCGTAATACAAAATCCCGGACCAACTACCGGGGAGCTGTTTTTT
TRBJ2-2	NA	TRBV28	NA	CASSISRRTDGELFF	TGTGCCAGCAGTATTAGCCGACGGACAGACGGGGAGCTGTTTTTT
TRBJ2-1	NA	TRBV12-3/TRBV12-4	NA	CASSGRVGVAYNEQFF	TGTGCCAGCAGTGGGCGGGTGGGAGTGGCTTACAATGAGCAGTTCTTC
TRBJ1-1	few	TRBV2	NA	CASRVHPGTEAFF	TGTGCCAGCAGAGTCCACCCGGGGACTGAAGCTTTCTTT
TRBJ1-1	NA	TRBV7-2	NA	CASSLDGQGVAEAFF	TGTGCCAGCAGCTTAGACGGGCAGGGCGTGGCTGAAGCTTTCTTT
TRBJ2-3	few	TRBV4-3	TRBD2	CASSQAGADTQYF	TGCGCCAGCAGCCAGGCGGGAGCCGATACGCAGTATTTT
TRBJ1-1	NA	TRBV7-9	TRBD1	CASSSPGQGSRTEAFF	TGTGCCAGCAGCTCACCGGGACAGGGGAGTCGCACTGAAGCTTTCTTT
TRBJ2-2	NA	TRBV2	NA	CASSESQGAAGELFF	TGTGCCAGCAGTGAATCCCAGGGAGCGGCCGGGGAGCTGTTTTTT
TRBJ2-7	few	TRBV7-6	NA	CASSLQHGKTYEQYF	TGTGCCAGCAGCTTACAGCATGGGAAAACCTACGAGCAGTACTTC
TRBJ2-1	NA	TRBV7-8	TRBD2	CASRRREGLSYEQFF	TGTGCCAGCAGACGTAGGGAGGGCCTCTCATATGAGCAGTTCTTC
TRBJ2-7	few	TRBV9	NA	CASSQGHFREDEQYF	TGTGCCAGCAGCCAGGGACATTTTAGGGAGGACGAGCAGTACTTC
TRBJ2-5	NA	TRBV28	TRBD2	CASSLWRGGAPRPSGPYF	TGTGCCAGCAGTTTATGGCGCGGGGGGGCCCCGAGACCCAGTGGCCCCTACTTC
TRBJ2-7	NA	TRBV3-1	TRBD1	CASSQYGTGVEQYF	TGTGCCAGCAGCCAATACGGGACAGGGGTTGAGCAGTACTTC
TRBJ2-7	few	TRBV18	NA	CASSRDTLTYEQYF	TGTGCCAGCTCACGTGACACTCTGACCTACGAGCAGTACTTC
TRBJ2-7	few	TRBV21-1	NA	CASSRLKDGTYEQYF	TGTGCCAGCAGCAGATTAAAGGACGGTACCTACGAGCAGTACTTC
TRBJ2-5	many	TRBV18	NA	CASSPSGRETQYF	TGTGCCAGCTCACCCTCGGGTAGAGAGACCCAGTACTTC
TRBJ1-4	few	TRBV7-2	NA	CASSSREGEKLFF	TGTGCCAGCAGCAGCCGTGAGGGGGAAAAACTGTTTTTT
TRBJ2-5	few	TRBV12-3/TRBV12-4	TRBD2	CASSFSGGSQETQYF	TGTGCCAGCAGTTTCTCGGGGGGATCTCAGGAGACCCAGTACTTC
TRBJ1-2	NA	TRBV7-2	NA	CASSLGPTRGGYTF	TGTGCCAGCAGCTTAGGTCCGACCCGGGGTGGCTACACCTTC
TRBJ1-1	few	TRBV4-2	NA	CASSQDLEAGTEAFF	TGTGCCAGCAGCCAAGATTTAGAGGCCGGCACTGAAGCTTTCTTT
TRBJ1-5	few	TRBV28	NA	CASRWGRISNQPQHF	TGTGCCAGCAGATGGGGACGGATTAGCAATCAGCCCCAGCATTTT
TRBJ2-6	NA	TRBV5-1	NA	CASSLQDAGANVLTF	TGCGCCAGCAGCTTACAGGATGCAGGGGCCAACGTCCTGACTTTC
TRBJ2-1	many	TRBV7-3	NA	CASSLLIGEQFF	TGTGCCAGCAGCTTATTGATCGGTGAGCAGTTCTTC
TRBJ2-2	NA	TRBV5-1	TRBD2	CASSSWTSSNTGELFF	TGCGCCAGCAGCTCCTGGACTAGCTCGAACACCGGGGAGCTGTTTTTT
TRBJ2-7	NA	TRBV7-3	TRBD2	CASSLNSAGGLEQYF	TGTGCCAGCAGCTTAAATTCAGCGGGAGGGCTCGAGCAGTACTTC
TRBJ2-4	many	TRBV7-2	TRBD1	CASSTGQGNIQYF	TGTGCCAGCAGCACGGGACAGGGCAACATTCAGTACTTC
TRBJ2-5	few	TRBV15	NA	CATSSQPKGGETQYF	TGTGCCACCAGCTCCCAACCGAAAGGCGGAGAGACCCAGTACTTC
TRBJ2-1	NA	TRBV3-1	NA	CASSPEPTSDSYNEQFF	TGTGCCAGCAGCCCAGAACCGACTAGTGACTCCTACAATGAGCAGTTCTTC
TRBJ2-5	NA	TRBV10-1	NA	CASSESRGGKETQYF	TGCGCCAGCAGTGAGTCGAGGGGAGGAAAAGAGACCCAGTACTTC
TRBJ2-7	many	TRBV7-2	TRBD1	CASTDRVSYEQYF	TGTGCCAGCACAGACAGGGTGTCTTACGAGCAGTACTTC
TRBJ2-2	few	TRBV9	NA	CASSVALRDNTGELFF	TGTGCCAGCAGCGTAGCGCTCAGGGATAACACCGGGGAGCTGTTTTTT